What follows are 18 T cell receptor beta chains derived from one specimen sequenced in a study of cytomegalovirus exposure and HLA in healthy donors. The study ran its PCR with 60 Vbeta and 13 Jbeta primers. Clones were read by immunoSEQ multiplex PCR, and TCRdb kept only the in-frame ones, dropping some. The top ten hold 4% to 5.5% of the sample, which has around 150,000 clones, 80% seen once. The sequencing sample was made of PBMCs. These receptors were obtained from a man aged 25 to 40 in good health and CMV-seronegative.

The rearrangement uses TRBV9 and TRBJ1-2, with a weak D call TRBD1 (5 bases). Trimming removed 3 bases at V and 0 bases at J, with 9 bases between. Looked up from germline, CDR1 is SGDLS and CDR2 is YYNGEE. CDR3 length equals 14 residues. The CDR3 nucleotides read TGTGCCAGCAGCGGACAGAGATCTAACTATGGCTACACCTTC. Encoded protein: CASSGQRSNYGYTF.

The sample holds a few counts of this clone. This rearrangement joins TRBV6-1 to TRBJ1-5, with D perhaps matching TRBD1 (5 bases). Trimming removed 6 bases at V and 9 bases at J, with 9 bases between. Germline CDR1 and CDR2: MNHNS and SASEGT. The CDR3 has 11 residues. CDR3 nucleotide sequence: TGTGCCAGCAGCCCTACAGGGCCCCAGCATTTT. Translating it yields CASSPTGPQHF.

The V call is TRBV9, the J call TRBJ2-7; a possible D gene is TRBD1 (6 bases). Germline lookup yields CDR1 SGDLS and CDR2 YYNGEE. V lost 3 bases to trimming and J lost 0 bases, with 10 bases between them. The CDR3 spans 14 residues. CDR3 coding DNA: TGTGCCAGCAGCGGCCGGGACAACTCCTACGAGCAGTACTTC. This gives the protein CASSGRDNSYEQYF.

This sequence joins TRBV30 and TRBJ1-2, with 9 positions matching TRBD1. Germline V gene sequence: CDR1 GTSNPN, CDR2 SVGIG (reference sequence). The CDR3 length is 14 residues. The ends lost 5 bases at V and 8 bases at J; junction bases unmatched: 12. CDR3 DNA: TGTGCCTGGTTTTCCTACAGGGGGCGGGAGGGCTACACCTTC. Translating gives CAWFSYRGREGYTF.

The chain links TRBV5-4 to TRBJ1-1; D not certain. The CDR3 is 16 amino acids. V was pared by 1 base and J by 7 bases, with 20 bases between. Germline assignment: CDR1 SGHNT and CDR2 YYREEE (reference sequence). The DNA of the CDR3 is TGTGCCAGCAGCTTGACCTCAGGCAGCGGGGTTTTTGAAGCTTTCTTT. Translating gives CASSLTSGSGVFEAFF.

This rearrangement joins TRBV7-8 to TRBJ1-1; 9 nucleotides match TRBD1. The CDR3 is made up of 17 amino acids. Germline values: CDR1 SGHVS, CDR2 FQNEAQ. With V trimmed by 5 bases and J by 4 bases, 14 bases remained unmatched. CDR3: CASSPLADRGIGTEAFF. The DNA of the CDR3 is TGTGCCAGCAGCCCCTTGGCGGACAGGGGAATCGGCACTGAAGCTTTCTTT.

This clone was seen a single time. This chain connects TRBV7-6 to TRBJ1-1; the D gene is possibly TRBD1 (6 bases). There are 13 residues in the CDR3. In germline, CDR1 is SGHVS, CDR2 FNYEAQ. The ends were cut back, 5 bases at V and 1 base at J, with 8 bases in the middle. The CDR3 DNA sequence: TGTGCCAGCAGCCGACAGGCGAACACTGAAGCTTTCTTT. Translating it yields CASSRQANTEAFF. Drawing the rest from reference TRBV7-6 and TRBJ1-1, the complete variable domain is GAGVSQSPRYKVTKRGQDVALRCDPISGHVSLYWYRQALGQGPEFLTYFNYEAQQDKSGLPNDRFSAERPEGSISTLTIQRTEQRDSAMYRCASSRQANTEAFFGQGTRLTVV.

V and J are TRBV6-5 and TRBJ1-5; possibly TRBD1 for D (6 bases). The CDR3 spans 15 residues. With 5 bases removed from V and 1 base from J, the gap between germline ends came to 12 bases. Germline assignment: CDR1 MNHEY and CDR2 SVGAGI. Written as DNA, the CDR3 is TGTGCCAGCAGTCCCCTAGGACAGAGCAATCAGCCCCAGCATTTT. Protein sequence: CASSPLGQSNQPQHF.

This chain connects TRBV30 to TRBJ2-1; D perhaps matches TRBD2 (5 bases). Germline V CDR1 and CDR2: GTSNPN, SVGIG (reference sequence). This CDR3 has 13 amino acids. Trimming removed 2 bases from V and 6 bases from J, with 11 bases in between. The CDR3 is CAWSLSGINEQFF. DNA for the CDR3: TGTGCCTGGAGTCTTTCGGGAATCAATGAGCAGTTCTTC.

This clone was detected once. The V call is TRBV19, the J call TRBJ2-6, with D hard to call. This CDR3 has 14 amino acids. The V gene's germline CDR1 is LNHDA and CDR2 SQIVND (reference sequence). V gave up 8 bases and J gave up 0 bases, with 8 bases separating them. CDR3 residues: CASSGPSGANVLTF. The CDR3 DNA follows: TGTGCCAGTTCTGGGCCCTCTGGGGCCAACGTCCTGACTTTC.

This chain uses TRBV11-2 with TRBJ2-3, with 11 bases that match TRBD2. The CDR3 has 17 amino acids. V shed 6 bases, J shed 2 bases, and the junction held 10 bases outside the gene matches. Germline CDR1 reads SGHAT; CDR2 reads FQNNGV. The CDR3 DNA reads as TGTGCCAGCAGAGCCCTAGCGGGGGGCCTTTTCACAGATACGCAGTATTTT. It is translated as CASRALAGGLFTDTQYF.

Concerning this clone itself: Germline and junction disagree at one end, which may indicate a read error. As DNA, the CDR3 is TGTGCCAGCGGTGACCTTTATGGCTACACCTTC. It yields the protein CASGDLYGYTF. The rearrangement links TRBV6-4 to TRBJ1-2; D remains unclear. The CDR3 is 11 amino acids. Germline V gene lookup returns CDR1 MRHNA and CDR2 SNTAGT.

This clone was counted once. The chain recombines TRBV6-5 with TRBJ2-5, with TRBD2 identical over 10 bases. The J call could be wrong; TRBJ2-7 is a better fit for the DNA end. CDR1 and CDR2 from the germline V gene are MNHEY and SVGAGI. The length of the CDR3 is 15 residues. CDR3 nucleotides: TGTGCCAGCGGCGCTAGCGGGGGACCCGCCTACGAGCAGTACTTC. It is translated as CASGASGGPAYEQYF.

This clone was found a few times. The chain carries TRBV5-4 and TRBJ1-2, with D hard to call. Trimming left V 0 bases short and J 8 bases short, with 8 bases between. CDR3 length: 12 residues. The germline CDR1 and CDR2 sequences are SGHNT and YYREEE (reference sequence). CDR3 nucleotides: TGTGCCAGCAGCTTGGACGGGGTAGGCTACACCTTC. The encoded protein is CASSLDGVGYTF.

V usage is TRBV7-8 and J usage is TRBJ2-7; a weak D match, TRBD1 (6 bases). Trimming stripped 2 bases from V and 3 bases from J, with 11 bases between. Germline values: CDR1 SGHVS, CDR2 FQNEAQ. The CDR3 spans 14 residues. In DNA, the CDR3 is TGTGCCAGCAGCTTAATATCAGGGGACTACGAGCAGTACTTC. This encodes CASSLISGDYEQYF.

J is TRBJ2-2 and V is TRBV7-6; TRBD1 matches 8 bases. This CDR3 comprises 16 residues. Unmatched junction bases numbered 4, after V lost 1 base and J lost 3 bases. The germline V gene encodes CDR1 SGHVS and CDR2 FNYEAQ. DNA for the CDR3: TGTGCCAGCAGCTTAGGCAGGGGGCACGACACCGGGGAGCTGTTTTTT. This gives the protein CASSLGRGHDTGELFF.

The V gene is TRBV27, the J gene TRBJ2-7; D remains unclear. The CDR3 has 14 residues. Germline CDR1 MNHEY, CDR2 SMNVEV (reference sequence). Trimming removed 0 bases at V and 6 bases at J, with 12 bases between. The CDR3 is CASSLSNYPTEQYF. The CDR3 coding sequence is TGTGCCAGCAGTTTATCGAATTATCCTACCGAGCAGTACTTC.

In this sample, this clone turned up a few times. The V call is TRBV5-8, the J call TRBJ2-2, with 10 bases lining up with TRBD2. CDR1 SGHTS and CDR2 YDEGEE come from the germline V gene. This CDR3 contains 15 residues. Trimming cost V 2 bases and J 4 bases; bases outside gene matches: 2. In DNA, the CDR3 is TGTGCCAGCAGCTTTAGCGGGGGGCCCACCGGGGAGCTGTTTTTT. Translated: CASSFSGGPTGELFF.